These 21 T cell receptor beta chains came from one sample sequenced in a study of coeliac disease. This table comes from immunoSEQ multiplex PCR, and its TCRdb copy is limited to in-frame clones, with some not included. The sample holds approximately 9,100 clones, 57% seen once. What was sequenced was intraepithelial lymphocytes from the gut. The receptor set was obtained from a woman aged 55-69 years with celiac disease.

The chain couples TRBV6-6 to TRBJ1-4, with no clear D. Germline CDR1 reads MNHNY; CDR2 reads SVGAGI (reference sequence). The CDR3 is made up of 13 amino acids. V shed 4 bases and J shed 8 bases, with 11 bases lying between them. CDR3 sequence (DNA): TGTGCCAGCAGTTGGGGAGGCCCCGAAAAACTGTTTTTT. Its protein is CASSWGGPEKLFF.

V gene TRBV10-3 combines with J gene TRBJ1-4; D uncertain. The CDR3 runs 16 residues. The V gene's germline CDR1 is ENHRY and CDR2 SYGVKD. Trimming removed 3 bases from V and 0 bases from J, with 11 bases in between. CDR3 amino acids: CAISDGGSATNEKLFF. CDR3 nucleotides: TGTGCCATCAGTGATGGCGGCTCGGCAACTAATGAAAAACTGTTTTTT.

This clone came up a few times. The gene calls are TRBV10-3 and TRBJ2-2; 9 bases are a match to TRBD1. This CDR3 region has 14 residues. From germline, CDR1 is ENHRY and CDR2 SYGVKD. The ends lost 11 bases at V and 6 bases at J; junction bases unmatched: 10. As DNA, the CDR3 is TGTGCCTCACGGACAGGGGATGAATCCGGGGAGCTGTTTTTT. This codes for CASRTGDESGELFF.

The CDR3 nucleotides are TGTGCCAGCAGTCCTATAGCGGGGGGGCGAGGAGATACGCAGTATTTT. Amino acids: CASSPIAGGRGDTQYF. The V call is TRBV28, the J call TRBJ2-3; 11 positions match TRBD2. The CDR3 has 16 residues. V shed 5 bases, J shed 5 bases, and the junction held 9 bases outside the gene matches. Germline loops: CDR1 MDHEN, CDR2 SYDVKM.

This clone was seen a handful of times. The rearrangement joins TRBV5-6 to TRBJ1-2, with D uncertain. V lost 4 bases and J lost 9, with 28 bases in between. This CDR3 spans 17 amino acids. Germline loops: CDR1 SGHDT, CDR2 YYEEEE. CDR3 DNA: TGTGCCAGCAGCCCTAAAGGTTCGACTTCGGTGACTATTCGCTACACCTTC. It is translated as CASSPKGSTSVTIRYTF.

The rearrangement joins TRBV5-4 to TRBJ1-2; tentative D call: TRBD1 (5 bases). The ends were cut back, 4 bases at V and 8 bases at J, with 12 bases in the middle. Germline-derived CDR1 and CDR2 are SGHNT and YYREEE (reference sequence). This CDR3 contains 12 residues. CDR3 coding DNA: TGTGCCAGCAGCCCAGCCCAGGGAGGCTACACCTTC. Amino acid sequence: CASSPAQGGYTF.

The genes are TRBV20-1 and TRBJ2-3; no firm D call. The CDR3 has 11 residues. CDR1 is DFQATT and CDR2 is SNEGSKA in the germline V gene (reference sequence). V gave up 4 bases and J gave up 3 bases, with 5 bases separating them. CDR3 nucleotides: TGCAGTGCTACTAAGACAGATACGCAGTATTTT. It is translated as CSATKTDTQYF.

This clone was found a few times. This chain links TRBV7-9 with TRBJ1-1; unclear D gene. Germline values: CDR1 SEHNR, CDR2 FQNEAQ (reference sequence). This CDR3 contains 9 residues. In nucleotides, the CDR3 is TGTGCTTCGGGCACTGAAGCTTTCTTT. Encoded protein: CASGTEAFF.

The V gene is TRBV5-8, the J gene TRBJ2-7; 8 bases are shared with TRBD1. With V trimmed by 2 bases and J by 4 bases, 11 bases remained unmatched. The CDR3 is 16 amino acids. Germline loops: CDR1 SGHTS, CDR2 YDEGEE. CDR3 sequence reads: CASSFPLRTGLYEQYF. In DNA form, the CDR3 reads TGTGCCAGCAGCTTCCCCCTTCGGACAGGGCTGTACGAGCAGTACTTC.

There are a few counts of this clone. The rearrangement links TRBV7-9 to TRBJ2-1; 8 positions agree with TRBD1. The junction had 5 bases not matched to a gene; V was cut back by 1 base and J by 15 bases. This CDR3 contains 12 residues. The V gene's germline CDR1 is SEHNR and CDR2 FQNEAQ (reference sequence). This chain's CDR3 is CASSLEGRGRFF. CDR3 DNA sequence: TGTGCCAGCAGCTTAGAGGGCAGGGGGCGGTTCTTC.

This chain uses TRBV29-1 with TRBJ2-7, with TRBD1 identical over 7 bases. Germline trimming cut 0 bases from V and 3 bases from J; bases unmatched to any gene: 8. The CDR3 runs 15 residues. Germline V gene data show CDR1 as SQVTM and CDR2 as ANQGSEA. CDR3 residues: CSVEETGTVNYEQYF. DNA for the CDR3: TGCAGCGTTGAAGAAACCGGGACAGTAAACTACGAGCAGTACTTC.

The chain joins TRBV6-5 to TRBJ2-1, with TRBD2 identical over 9 bases. CDR3 length equals 14 residues. The germline V gene has CDR1 MNHEY and CDR2 SVGAGI. Unmatched junction bases numbered 6, after V lost 6 bases and J lost 6 bases. CDR3 sequence (DNA): TGTGCCAGCAGACGACTGACTAGCGGCAATGAGCAGTTCTTC. Its translation is CASRRLTSGNEQFF.

Only a few counts were recorded for this clone. This chain connects TRBV11-2 to TRBJ2-2, with D possibly TRBD2 on 5 matching bases. The CDR3 loop spans 17 amino acids. CDR1 and CDR2 from the germline V gene are SGHAT and FQNNGV. Trimming shortened V by 4 bases and J by 1 base, and 16 bases separated the two germline ends. In DNA, the CDR3 is TGTGCCAGCAGCTCGCCAACGCGGACTGTGAACACCGGGGAGCTGTTTTTT. Its protein product is CASSSPTRTVNTGELFF.

The chain carries TRBV6-1 and TRBJ1-2; a weak D match, TRBD1 (6 bases). Trimming took off 4 bases at V and 4 bases at J, with 22 bases between the two ends. This CDR3 is built from 17 residues. Per germline, CDR1 MNHNS and CDR2 SASEGT. The CDR3 loop reads CASSVGQRGRKTYGYTF. The CDR3 coding sequence is TGTGCCAGCAGTGTGGGACAACGTGGGAGAAAGACCTATGGCTACACCTTC.

The chain recombines TRBV6-6 with TRBJ1-5; no clear D. This CDR3 is built from 14 residues. The germline CDR1 and CDR2 sequences are MNHNY and SVGAGI (reference sequence). The ends were cut back, 6 bases at V and 5 bases at J, with 14 bases in the middle. The CDR3, as DNA: TGTGCCAGCAGGGACTCAGGAGCGTATCAGCCCCAGCATTTT. Protein sequence: CASRDSGAYQPQHF.

This clone was detected only a few times. The V and J genes are TRBV19 and TRBJ1-3; D not certain. Per germline, CDR1 LNHDA and CDR2 SQIVND (reference sequence). This CDR3 comprises 13 residues. V was clipped by 5 bases and J by 4 bases, with 9 bases between them. In DNA, the CDR3 is TGTGCCAGTAGTGAGGCACCGGGAAACACCATATATTTT. This translates into CASSEAPGNTIYF.

This clone showed up just a few times. Its ends do not fully match the called genes, so a read error is possible. The V call is TRBV7-7, the J call TRBJ2-1; D gene unclear. This CDR3 spans 16 amino acids. Per germline, CDR1 SSHAT and CDR2 FNYEAQ (reference sequence). The CDR3 spells CASSLGEVVPYNEQFF. CDR3 sequence (DNA): TGTGCTAGCAGCTTAGGCGAGGTAGTTCCCTACAATGAGCAGTTCTTC.

The CDR3 DNA sequence: TGTGCCAGCAGCCCCACGGGACAGGGTTACCACGAGCAGTACTTC. This gives the protein CASSPTGQGYHEQYF. The chain is built from TRBV7-3 and TRBJ2-7; 9 bases match TRBD1. The CDR3 is made up of 15 amino acids. Germline loops: CDR1 SGHTA, CDR2 FQGTGA. V was clipped by 5 bases and J by 5 bases; unmatched bases: 10. Using reference TRBV7-3 and TRBJ2-7 for the parts outside the CDR3, the full variable domain is GAGVSQTPSNKVTEKGKYVELRCDPISGHTALYWYRQSLGQGPEFLIYFQGTGAADDSGLPNDRFFAVRPEGSVSTLKIQRTERGDSAVYLCASSPTGQGYHEQYFGPGTRLTVT.

This clone was seen only a few times. The chain links TRBV2 to TRBJ1-4; perhaps TRBD1 as D (5 bases). Germline V gene lookup returns CDR1 SNHLY and CDR2 FYNNEI. The CDR3 sequence is 12 residues long. Between the trimmed V and J ends, which lost 11 bases and 8 bases, there was a span of 15 bases. The CDR3 DNA reads as TGTGCCGTACTCAGGGAAGAAGAAAAACTGTTTTTT. It codes for CAVLREEEKLFF.

This clone was observed once. The CDR3 here is CASSKTGESYEQYF. Written as DNA, the CDR3 is TGTGCCAGCAGTAAGACAGGGGAGAGCTACGAGCAGTACTTC. The V and J genes are TRBV6-5 and TRBJ2-7; 8 bases line up with TRBD1. V was clipped by 5 bases and J by 3 bases; unmatched bases: 6. The CDR3 totals 14 residues. Germline V CDR1 and CDR2: MNHEY, SVGAGI.

This clone was detected only once. The rearrangement joins TRBV5-1 to TRBJ2-2; a possible D gene is TRBD1 (5 bases). The CDR3 extends over 14 amino acids. Germline-derived CDR1 and CDR2 are SGHRS and YFSETQ. Trimming removed 5 bases at V and 3 bases at J, with 11 bases between. CDR3 residues: CASRTKGYTGELFF. CDR3 coding DNA: TGCGCCAGCAGAACGAAGGGGTACACCGGGGAGCTGTTTTTT.